This T cell receptor (beta chain) was sequenced for a study of molecular identifiers for immune sequencing clone quantification. Methods described previously were used for bulk TCR libraries, and listed TCR primers were applied. MiXCR was run by TCRdb on the PCR reads, yielding one entry per CDR3 protein. The sample includes about 40,000 distinct CDR3 sequences, about 24% of them seen just once. Naive CD8 libraries used about 19,000 to 1,000,000 sorted cells and 10%, 30% or 50% RNA. Naive CD8 T cells were sorted as CD8+CD4-CCR7+CD45RA+. General observations from the study: Clonotypes surpassing 20 RNA copies contained over 98% of effector molecules, versus under 1% in naive cells.

V lost 5 bases, J lost 2 bases, and 10 bases stayed unmatched. The germline V gene has CDR1 SEHNR and CDR2 FQNEAQ (reference sequence). This CDR3 spans 16 amino acids. This clonotype was counted many times. What it binds is not known. Sample: naive CD8+ T cells from blood, with Jurkat cell RNA spiked in. Subset meaning: FACS-sorted CD8+CD4-CCR7+CD45RA+ naive T cells. This TCR derives from a human donor in good health. Some libraries in this study had Jurkat cell RNA spiked in. The J gene is TRBJ2-3, the V gene TRBV7-9; 7 nucleotides align to TRBD1. CDR3 sequence: CASSGNTGENTDTQYF. In nucleotides, the CDR3 is TGTGCCAGCAGCGGTAATACAGGGGAAAACACAGATACGCAGTATTTT.